What follows are 18 T cell receptor beta chains derived from one specimen sequenced in a study of T cell repertoires in cytomegalovirus infection. TCRdb called the reads again in MiXCR, with one record for every CDR3 protein. This table has 150,000 to 200,000 distinct CDR3 sequences, around 20% appearing once. The specimen sequenced was PBMCs. The receptors come from a human donor in good health (CMV status not recorded). Some clones in this sample may be carry-over from other donors' samples.

The rearrangement joins TRBV6-2 or TRBV6-3 to TRBJ1-1; 9 positions match TRBD1. Trimming at V came to 7 bases and at J to 3 bases, leaving 3 bases not matched to a gene. Germline CDR1 reads MNHEY; CDR2 reads SVGEGT. The CDR3 spans 13 residues. The CDR3 is CASKQGAYTEAFF. The CDR3 DNA follows: TGTGCCAGCAAACAGGGGGCGTACACTGAAGCTTTCTTT.

The gene calls are TRBV27 and TRBJ1-5; D perhaps matches TRBD1 (5 bases). The CDR3 has 16 residues. V was trimmed by 3 bases and J by 5 bases, leaving 17 bases between them. Germline V gene lookup returns CDR1 MNHEY and CDR2 SMNVEV (reference sequence). In DNA, the CDR3 is TGTGCCAGCAGTTTCACCCCTCCAGGGAGAGATCAGCCCCAGCATTTT. It codes for CASSFTPPGRDQPQHF.

The chain links TRBV12-3 or TRBV12-4 to TRBJ1-2, with D hard to call. The CDR3 contains 15 residues. V shed 3 bases and J shed 2 bases, with 13 bases lying between them. The CDR3 region is CASSFKSLRNYGYTF. The CDR3, as DNA: TGTGCCAGCAGTTTCAAGAGTCTCCGGAACTATGGCTACACCTTC.

This clonotype was recorded at least ten times. At one end, the junction sequence differs from germline, possibly due to a read error. The chain carries TRBV6-5 and TRBJ2-6; a weak D match, TRBD1 (6 bases). Germline assignment: CDR1 MNHEY and CDR2 SVGAGI. This CDR3 is built from 17 residues. Written as DNA, the CDR3 is TGTGCCAGCAGTTACTCACAGGGTTCCTCTGGGGCCAACGTCCCGACTTTC. Its translation: CASSYSQGSSGANVPTF.

The chain couples TRBV7-3 to TRBJ1-3; D gene uncertain. From germline, CDR1 is SGHTA and CDR2 FQGTGA. Trimming pared 5 bases from V and 1 base from J, leaving 6 bases between. This CDR3 spans 13 amino acids. The DNA of the CDR3 is TGTGCCAGCAGCGGGGATTCTGGAAACACCATATATTTT. Its protein is CASSGDSGNTIYF.

The rearrangement links TRBV6-1 to TRBJ2-6; D uncertain. The CDR3 runs to 14 residues. Germline CDR1 and CDR2: MNHNS and SASEGT. Trimming pared 7 bases from V and 0 bases from J, leaving 7 bases between. CDR3 coding DNA: TGTGCCAGCACCTGGGGCTCTGGGGCCAACGTCCTGACTTTC. Protein sequence: CASTWGSGANVLTF.

This clonotype was seen repeatedly, ten times or more. CDR3 nucleotides: TGTGCCAGCAGCTTATCCCCAGGGGATTCACCCCTCCACTTT. This encodes CASSLSPGDSPLHF. This sequence joins TRBV7-9 and TRBJ1-6; D perhaps matches TRBD1 (6 bases). The CDR3 contains 14 residues. Deletions cut 2 bases from V and 8 bases from J, with 10 bases between. Germline CDR1 is SEHNR and CDR2 is FQNEAQ (reference sequence).

The CDR3 DNA follows: TGTGCCAGTAGTATTCAGGGGGCTAATTCACCCCTCCACTTT. As protein: CASSIQGANSPLHF. V usage is TRBV19 and J usage is TRBJ1-6; 8 positions match TRBD1. The germline CDR1 and CDR2 sequences are LNHDA and SQIVND (reference sequence). The CDR3 sequence is 14 residues long. With V trimmed by 3 bases and J by 6 bases, 1 base remained unmatched.

In its sample, this clonotype was seen many times. The gene calls are TRBV23-1 and TRBJ2-7, with a weak D call TRBD2 (5 bases). TRBV23-1 is treated as an ORF (open reading frame) with a function not yet certain. The V end lost 4 bases, the J end lost 6 bases, and 19 bases lay between the germline ends. The CDR3 sequence is 15 residues long. The CDR3 nucleotides are TGCGCCAGCAGTCTCGGAGGAACAGTCTCGGCCGAGCAGTACTTC. Its protein product is CASSLGGTVSAEQYF.

This clonotype was recorded at least ten times. This chain uses TRBV7-9 with TRBJ1-2; D call uncertain. The germline CDR1 and CDR2 sequences are SEHNR and FQNEAQ (reference sequence). Trimming left V 1 base short and J 3 bases short, with 9 bases between. The CDR3 has 14 residues. CDR3 in amino acids: CASSLVRDDYGYTF. The CDR3 DNA sequence: TGTGCCAGCAGCTTAGTAAGGGATGACTATGGCTACACCTTC.

The rearrangement joins TRBV3-1 to TRBJ2-5; no firm D call. The CDR3 runs to 13 residues. Germline V gives CDR1 LGHDT, CDR2 YNNKEL (reference sequence). Trimming cost V 10 bases and J 0 bases, with 12 bases left between them. The CDR3 bases are TGTGCCACCCAGGAAGCGTACCAAGAGACCCAGTACTTC. Protein sequence: CATQEAYQETQYF.

The chain links TRBV7-9 to TRBJ2-7; D gene ambiguous. Looked up from germline, CDR1 is SEHNR and CDR2 is FQNEAQ (reference sequence). The CDR3 contains 10 residues. V was shortened by 3 bases and J by 4 bases, with 1 base between the two germline ends. As DNA, the CDR3 is TGTGCCAGCAGCTTGTACGAGCAGTACTTC. Amino acids: CASSLYEQYF.

The rearrangement joins TRBV19 to TRBJ2-1; tentative D call: TRBD2 (5 bases). Trimming pared 5 bases from V and 2 bases from J, leaving 16 bases between. Germline CDR1 reads LNHDA; CDR2 reads SQIVND (reference sequence). The CDR3 runs to 16 residues. CDR3: CASSLGAEIPYNEQFF. CDR3 nucleotides: TGTGCCAGTAGTCTAGGAGCGGAGATACCCTACAATGAGCAGTTCTTC.

This clonotype was found a few times. The J gene is TRBJ1-3, the V gene TRBV12-3 or TRBV12-4; D is possibly TRBD1 (6 bases). Trimming removed 5 bases at V and 2 bases at J, with 13 bases between. This CDR3 contains 15 residues. The CDR3 is CASSRGQGPGNTIYF. The CDR3 DNA is TGTGCCAGCAGTCGGGGGCAGGGGCCTGGAAACACCATATATTTT.

This chain joins TRBV30 and TRBJ1-2, with D hard to call. Trimming stripped 0 bases from V and 6 bases from J, with 11 bases between. Germline CDR1 reads GTSNPN; CDR2 reads SVGIG (reference sequence). CDR3 length equals 13 residues. The CDR3 protein is CAWSVLPGNGYTF. CDR3 nucleotides: TGTGCCTGGAGTGTACTTCCTGGGAATGGCTACACCTTC.

This clonotype was observed many times. The chain links TRBV4-1 to TRBJ1-2; D uncertain. V was trimmed by 4 bases and J by 8 bases, leaving 14 bases between them. Germline V gene lookup returns CDR1 MGHRA and CDR2 YSYEKL. This CDR3 spans 13 amino acids. The CDR3 spells CASSPSGMRGYTF. The CDR3 DNA sequence: TGCGCCAGCAGCCCCTCTGGGATGAGGGGCTACACCTTC.

The chain employs TRBV12-3 or TRBV12-4 and TRBJ2-3, with D possibly matching TRBD1 (5 bases). This CDR3 spans 14 amino acids. Deletions cut 6 bases from V and 2 bases from J, with 12 bases between. The CDR3 is CASRIQALTDTQYF. Here the CDR3 DNA reads TGTGCCAGCAGAATACAGGCACTCACAGATACGCAGTATTTT.

This clonotype has a count of ten or more. The genes are TRBV23-1 and TRBJ2-1; either TRBD1 or TRBD2 may supply D (5 bases each). TRBV23-1 is flagged as an ORF with uncertain function. This CDR3 has 15 amino acids. Trimming took off 10 bases at V and 3 bases at J, with 19 bases between the two ends. The chain's CDR3 is CANTRGTGLYNEQFF. The CDR3 nucleotides read TGCGCCAACACCCGGGGAACAGGACTCTACAATGAGCAGTTCTTC.